The 32 T cell receptor beta chains below come from one sample, sequenced in a study of neurological immune-mediated disorders. One entry per CDR3 protein results from TCRdb running MiXCR on the 5' RACE reads. Of roughly 48,000 distinct CDR3 sequences listed, roughly 13% were seen once; the top ten hold approximately 10%. As for time point: longitudinal time-point 3. Sequencing used PBMCs. The source is a male donor with HTLV-1-associated myelopathy (HAM/TSP).

This clonotype appeared many times. The rearrangement uses TRBV6-5 and TRBJ2-2; the match to TRBD1 covers 7 bases. Trimming removed 6 bases from V and 9 bases from J; junction bases left unmatched: 4. CDR1 is MNHEY, CDR2 SVGAGI, per germline. The CDR3 extends over 12 amino acids. DNA of the CDR3: TGTGCCAGCAGGCAGGGGGACCGGGAGCTGTTTTTT. Its protein is CASRQGDRELFF.

This clonotype came up many times. CDR3 protein: CASSRGLAGTNEQFF. CDR3 DNA: TGCGCCAGCAGCCGCGGACTAGCGGGGACCAATGAGCAGTTCTTC. The chain uses TRBV5-1 and TRBJ2-1; TRBD2 aligns across 12 bases. The CDR3 is 15 residues long. Looked up from germline, CDR1 is SGHRS and CDR2 is YFSETQ. V gave up 4 bases and J gave up 6 bases; unmatched junction bases: 5.

In its sample, this clonotype was seen many times. V and J are TRBV5-1 and TRBJ2-3, with 12 bases that match TRBD2. V lost 4 bases and J lost 5; bases outside the gene matches: 2. This CDR3 comprises 14 residues. Germline CDR1 reads SGHRS; CDR2 reads YFSETQ. CDR3: CASSLGLAGDTQYF. The CDR3 bases are TGCGCCAGCAGCCTGGGACTAGCGGGAGATACGCAGTATTTT.

This clonotype was detected ten times or more. The J gene is TRBJ2-1, the V gene TRBV7-9; TRBD1 matches at 7 bases. The CDR3 contains 12 residues. Looked up from germline, CDR1 is SEHNR and CDR2 is FQNEAQ (reference sequence). V trimming: 11 bases; J trimming: 4 bases; junction bases outside the gene matches: 5. CDR3 region: CAGSGQYNEQFF. The CDR3 DNA sequence: TGTGCCGGCTCGGGACAGTACAATGAGCAGTTCTTC.

Many counts were recorded for this clonotype. The rearrangement links TRBV2 to TRBJ2-7; D is tentatively TRBD1 or TRBD2 (7 bases each). CDR1 is SNHLY, CDR2 FYNNEI, per germline. Deletions cut 6 bases from V and 5 bases from J, with 20 bases between. This CDR3 spans 15 amino acids. The CDR3 spells CASRTSGTAGNEQYF. Here the CDR3 DNA reads TGTGCCAGCAGAACCAGCGGGACAGCTGGTAACGAGCAGTACTTC.

This clonotype was found many times. The rearrangement links TRBV11-2 to TRBJ2-5; possible D gene TRBD2, 6 bases. The V and J ends lost 6 bases and 4 bases respectively, with 24 bases between them. The CDR3 is made up of 17 amino acids. Germline CDR1 SGHAT, CDR2 FQNNGV. The DNA for the CDR3 is TGTGCCAGCAGTAAAATCGGCGGGACGGCCGTCCCAGAGACCCAGTACTTC. It yields the protein CASSKIGGTAVPETQYF.

This clonotype was seen at least ten times. V and J are TRBV7-2 and TRBJ2-7, with no clear D. CDR1 SGHTA and CDR2 FQGNSA come from the germline V gene. The CDR3 sequence is 14 residues long. V was clipped by 3 bases and J by 3 bases, with 12 bases between them. CDR3 DNA: TGTGCCAGCAGCTTCGGCAGCCCCGGCTACGAGCAGTACTTC. It yields the protein CASSFGSPGYEQYF.

The sample holds a few counts of this clonotype. This chain links TRBV12-3 or TRBV12-4 with TRBJ1-6, with TRBD1 identical over 10 bases. The CDR3 is made up of 18 amino acids. J was trimmed by 0 bases and V by 5 bases; bases with no gene match: 7. CDR3 loop: CASSGQGGRNSYNSPLHF. The CDR3 DNA sequence: TGTGCCAGCAGTGGACAGGGGGGTAGAAACTCCTATAATTCACCCCTCCACTTT.

The gene calls are TRBV18 and TRBJ1-1, with D possibly TRBD1 on 5 matching bases. CDR3 length: 14 residues. Trimming removed 5 bases at V and 3 bases at J, with 13 bases between. Looked up from germline, CDR1 is KGHSH and CDR2 is LQKENI. CDR3 DNA sequence: TGTGCCAGCTCATTTGGACTGGGGGACACTGAAGCTTTCTTT. Amino acid sequence: CASSFGLGDTEAFF.

With respect to this clonotype: The missing conserved phenylalanine or tryptophan at the end of this CDR3 makes a read error likely. The chain employs TRBV7-8 and TRBJ1-5; D remains unclear. From germline, CDR1 is SGHVS and CDR2 FQNEAQ. Trimming pared 2 bases from V and 5 bases from J, leaving 10 bases between. The CDR3 has 14 amino acids. Here the CDR3 DNA reads TGTGCCAGCAGCTTATACCGAGGTGATCAGCCCCAGCATTTA. This gives the protein CASSLYRGDQPQHL.

By share, this clonotype counts as medium-sized. The chain links TRBV7-9 to TRBJ2-1, with 9 bases that match TRBD2. This CDR3 has 16 amino acids. V lost 0 bases and J lost 2; bases outside the gene matches: 2. Germline CDR1 is SEHNR and CDR2 is FQNEAQ (reference sequence). This CDR3 is CASSLALAGTYNEQFF. The CDR3 region has the DNA TGTGCCAGCAGCTTAGCACTAGCGGGCACCTACAATGAGCAGTTCTTC.

V usage is TRBV6-2 or TRBV6-3 and J usage is TRBJ1-1; tentative D call: TRBD1 (5 bases). The CDR3 runs to 15 residues. The V gene lost 8 bases and the J gene lost 4 bases, with 20 bases spanning the gap. Germline V gene data show CDR1 as MNHEY and CDR2 as SVGEGT. The chain's CDR3 is CASYRTQTRGTEAFF. The CDR3 bases are TGTGCCAGCTACAGGACGCAAACGCGGGGCACTGAAGCTTTCTTT.

This clonotype was counted at least ten times. The gene calls are TRBV24-1 and TRBJ2-1, with 8 bases fitting TRBD2. Germline CDR1 reads KGHDR; CDR2 reads SFDVKD. The CDR3 has 15 residues. The V segment lost 0 bases and the J segment 9 bases; nucleotides outside the gene matches: 6. CDR3 nucleotides: TGTGCCACCAGTGATTTGAAAGTTCGGGAGGGTGAGCAGTTCTTC. Translation: CATSDLKVREGEQFF.

This clonotype has a count of ten or more. This sequence joins TRBV7-8 and TRBJ2-7, with D possibly matching TRBD2 (5 bases). CDR1 is SGHVS, CDR2 FQNEAQ, per germline. Trimming took off 5 bases at V and 0 bases at J, with 11 bases between the two ends. CDR3 size: 14 residues. CDR3 amino acids: CASSRGRDSYEQYF. The CDR3 nucleotides are TGTGCCAGCAGCCGCGGACGGGACTCCTACGAGCAGTACTTC. Drawing the rest from reference TRBV7-8 and TRBJ2-7, the complete variable domain is GAGVSQSPRYKVAKRGQDVALRCDPISGHVSLFWYQQALGQGPEFLTYFQNEAQLDKSGLPSDRFFAERPEGSVSTLKIQRTQQEDSAVYLCASSRGRDSYEQYFGPGTRLTVT.

This clonotype was recorded at least ten times. V and J are TRBV12-3 or TRBV12-4 and TRBJ1-5; D gene ambiguous. The CDR3 sequence is 13 residues long. Trimming shortened V by 3 bases and J by 3 bases, and 6 bases separated the two germline ends. CDR3 sequence (DNA): TGTGCCAGCAGTTTCAGTACCAATCAGCCCCAGCATTTT. This encodes CASSFSTNQPQHF.

This clonotype was seen ten or more times. The genes are TRBV5-1 and TRBJ1-4, with D maybe TRBD1 (6 bases). The CDR3 is 16 amino acids. V lost 2 bases, J lost 3 bases, and 14 bases lay in between. Germline V lookup: CDR1 SGHRS, CDR2 YFSETQ. CDR3 bases: TGCGCCAGCAGCTTCTTTGGAGGGGGGGCTAATGAAAAACTGTTTTTT. Its translation is CASSFFGGGANEKLFF.

This clonotype was detected many times. The chain combines TRBV7-9 with TRBJ1-4, with a possible D match to TRBD1 (5 bases). With 5 bases removed from V and 0 bases from J, the gap between germline ends came to 13 bases. CDR3 length equals 16 residues. CDR1 and CDR2 from the germline V gene are SEHNR and FQNEAQ (reference sequence). The CDR3 region is CASSTVSGTTNEKLFF. CDR3 nucleotide sequence: TGTGCCAGCAGCACCGTATCAGGGACAACTAATGAAAAACTGTTTTTT.

This clonotype was recorded at least ten times. V gene TRBV5-6 combines with J gene TRBJ2-5; no reliable D call. The CDR3 runs to 14 residues. Germline assignment: CDR1 SGHDT and CDR2 YYEEEE. V was shortened by 0 bases and J by 7 bases, with 13 bases between the two germline ends. The CDR3 reads CASSLVGLEGTQYF. For the CDR3, the DNA is TGTGCCAGCAGCTTGGTCGGGCTAGAAGGGACCCAGTACTTC.

This chain uses TRBV6-2 or TRBV6-3 with TRBJ1-4; D gene unclear. V was cut by 0 bases and J by 0 bases, with 5 bases left in between. The CDR3 loop spans 15 amino acids. Germline V gene data show CDR1 as MNHEY and CDR2 as SVGEGT. CDR3 amino acids: CASSYSSSTNEKLFF. DNA of the CDR3: TGTGCCAGCAGTTACTCTTCTTCAACTAATGAAAAACTGTTTTTT.

The V and J genes are TRBV5-1 and TRBJ2-1, with D maybe TRBD1 (5 bases). Germline lookup yields CDR1 SGHRS and CDR2 YFSETQ. The CDR3 length is 16 residues. V was cut by 5 bases and J by 0 bases, with 15 bases left in between. For the CDR3, the DNA is TGCGCCAGCAGTCCAGAGTCAGGGTTCTCCTACAATGAGCAGTTCTTC. Amino acid sequence: CASSPESGFSYNEQFF.

This clonotype was detected ten times or more. The chain couples TRBV5-1 to TRBJ2-2; no clear D gene. The germline CDR1 and CDR2 sequences are SGHRS and YFSETQ. The CDR3 is 14 residues long. The germline V and J ends were trimmed by 10 bases and 1 base, with 14 bases remaining between them. The CDR3 region is CAAQALQNTGELFF. The CDR3 bases are TGCGCCGCCCAGGCCCTTCAGAACACCGGGGAGCTGTTTTTT.

This clonotype came up many times. The chain links TRBV5-1 to TRBJ2-2, with TRBD1 identical over 8 bases. J was trimmed by 4 bases and V by 7 bases; bases with no gene match: 12. Germline V gene data show CDR1 as SGHRS and CDR2 as YFSETQ. This CDR3 has 16 residues. In DNA form, the CDR3 reads TGCGCCAGCTCAACCTCCCGGACAGGGCGCACCGGGGAGCTGTTTTTT. Its protein product is CASSTSRTGRTGELFF.

In this sample, this clonotype turned up many times. The chain's CDR3 is CASSWDAEGAFF. The CDR3 DNA follows: TGTGCCAGCAGTTGGGACGCAGAGGGAGCTTTCTTT. This chain links TRBV6-2 or TRBV6-3 with TRBJ1-1; D is perhaps TRBD1 (5 bases). Germline V lookup: CDR1 MNHEY, CDR2 SVGEGT. V shed 4 bases and J shed 10 bases, with 13 bases lying between them. The CDR3 length is 12 residues.

In this sample, this clonotype turned up many times. This chain joins TRBV5-1 and TRBJ2-5, with 8 bases lining up with TRBD1. Germline values: CDR1 SGHRS, CDR2 YFSETQ. Trimming removed 5 bases from V and 2 bases from J; junction bases left unmatched: 5. There are 14 residues in the CDR3. CDR3 sequence: CASSFGQGQETQYF. For the CDR3, the DNA is TGCGCCAGCAGTTTCGGACAGGGACAAGAGACCCAGTACTTC.

A few counts support this clonotype. The genes are TRBV24-1 and TRBJ2-3, with 7 nucleotides matching TRBD1. The trim removed 6 bases at V and 4 bases at J, leaving 15 bases unmatched. Germline CDR1 reads KGHDR; CDR2 reads SFDVKD. The CDR3 extends over 17 amino acids. The CDR3 coding sequence is TGTGCCACCAGTCGCCCCGAGGGAAGGGGGCAGGCAGATACGCAGTATTTT. This sequence encodes CATSRPEGRGQADTQYF.

This clonotype was found many times. This chain links TRBV4-3 with TRBJ2-4, with D perhaps matching TRBD2 (6 bases). Trimming left V 0 bases short and J 0 bases short, with 21 bases between. The CDR3 sequence is 20 residues long. The germline V gene encodes CDR1 LGHNA and CDR2 YSLEER. This CDR3 reads CASSQEFGGTGNRAKNIQYF. Here the CDR3 DNA reads TGCGCCAGCAGCCAAGAATTCGGGGGAACAGGAAATAGAGCCAAAAACATTCAGTACTTC.

V is TRBV7-3 and J is TRBJ2-1; 10 bases align to TRBD2. The CDR3 consists of 14 residues. Germline values: CDR1 SGHTA, CDR2 FQGTGA. Trimming removed 5 bases from V and 8 bases from J; junction bases left unmatched: 6. As DNA, the CDR3 is TGTGCCAGCAGCCCAGCGGGGGGGGCCGATGAGCAGTTCTTC. As protein: CASSPAGGADEQFF.

This clonotype was observed at least ten times. The CDR3 region has the DNA TGTGCCAGCTCACCCCCGGGATCCCTAAGGGCCGAGCAGTACTTC. Translating it yields CASSPPGSLRAEQYF. This rearrangement joins TRBV18 to TRBJ2-7, with a tentative D call TRBD2 (5 bases). CDR3 length: 15 amino acids. V was cut by 3 bases and J by 6 bases, with 18 bases left in between. Germline V lookup: CDR1 KGHSH, CDR2 LQKENI.

Remarks on this clonotype: A read error is possible here, since a much larger clone lies one base away. The J gene is TRBJ2-3, the V gene TRBV11-2; possible D gene TRBD1, 6 bases. Germline V lookup: CDR1 SGHAT, CDR2 FQNNGV. This CDR3 has 14 residues. As DNA, the CDR3 is TGTGCCAGCATCCCAGGGGTTTTCACAGATACGCGGTATTTT. The encoded protein is CASIPGVFTDTRYF.

This clonotype was seen only a few times. The chain employs TRBV7-2 and TRBJ2-7; D remains unclear. The CDR3 covers 14 residues. Trimming stripped 1 base from V and 2 bases from J, with 9 bases between. CDR1 and CDR2 from the germline V gene are SGHTA and FQGNSA. In DNA form, the CDR3 reads TGTGCCAGCAGCTTAGTTGTGACGGCCTACGAGCAGTACTTC. Its translation is CASSLVVTAYEQYF.

In this sample, this clonotype turned up many times. The V and J genes are TRBV20-1 and TRBJ1-3; D remains ambiguous. The germline V gene has CDR1 DFQATT and CDR2 SNEGSKA (reference sequence). CDR3 length: 14 amino acids. V was clipped by 5 bases and J by 2 bases, with 13 bases between them. The CDR3 DNA sequence: TGCAGTGCTCCCTTTTCAGCCACTGGAAACACCATATATTTT. Its protein is CSAPFSATGNTIYF.

This clonotype was counted ten times or more. The rearrangement links TRBV29-1 to TRBJ1-2; D is undetermined. Trimming pared 4 bases from V and 5 bases from J, leaving 11 bases between. CDR1 is SQVTM and CDR2 is ANQGSEA in the germline V gene. The length of the CDR3 is 12 residues. CDR3 amino acids: CSVVVPLYGYTF. CDR3 nucleotide sequence: TGCAGCGTTGTTGTGCCTCTTTATGGCTACACCTTC.